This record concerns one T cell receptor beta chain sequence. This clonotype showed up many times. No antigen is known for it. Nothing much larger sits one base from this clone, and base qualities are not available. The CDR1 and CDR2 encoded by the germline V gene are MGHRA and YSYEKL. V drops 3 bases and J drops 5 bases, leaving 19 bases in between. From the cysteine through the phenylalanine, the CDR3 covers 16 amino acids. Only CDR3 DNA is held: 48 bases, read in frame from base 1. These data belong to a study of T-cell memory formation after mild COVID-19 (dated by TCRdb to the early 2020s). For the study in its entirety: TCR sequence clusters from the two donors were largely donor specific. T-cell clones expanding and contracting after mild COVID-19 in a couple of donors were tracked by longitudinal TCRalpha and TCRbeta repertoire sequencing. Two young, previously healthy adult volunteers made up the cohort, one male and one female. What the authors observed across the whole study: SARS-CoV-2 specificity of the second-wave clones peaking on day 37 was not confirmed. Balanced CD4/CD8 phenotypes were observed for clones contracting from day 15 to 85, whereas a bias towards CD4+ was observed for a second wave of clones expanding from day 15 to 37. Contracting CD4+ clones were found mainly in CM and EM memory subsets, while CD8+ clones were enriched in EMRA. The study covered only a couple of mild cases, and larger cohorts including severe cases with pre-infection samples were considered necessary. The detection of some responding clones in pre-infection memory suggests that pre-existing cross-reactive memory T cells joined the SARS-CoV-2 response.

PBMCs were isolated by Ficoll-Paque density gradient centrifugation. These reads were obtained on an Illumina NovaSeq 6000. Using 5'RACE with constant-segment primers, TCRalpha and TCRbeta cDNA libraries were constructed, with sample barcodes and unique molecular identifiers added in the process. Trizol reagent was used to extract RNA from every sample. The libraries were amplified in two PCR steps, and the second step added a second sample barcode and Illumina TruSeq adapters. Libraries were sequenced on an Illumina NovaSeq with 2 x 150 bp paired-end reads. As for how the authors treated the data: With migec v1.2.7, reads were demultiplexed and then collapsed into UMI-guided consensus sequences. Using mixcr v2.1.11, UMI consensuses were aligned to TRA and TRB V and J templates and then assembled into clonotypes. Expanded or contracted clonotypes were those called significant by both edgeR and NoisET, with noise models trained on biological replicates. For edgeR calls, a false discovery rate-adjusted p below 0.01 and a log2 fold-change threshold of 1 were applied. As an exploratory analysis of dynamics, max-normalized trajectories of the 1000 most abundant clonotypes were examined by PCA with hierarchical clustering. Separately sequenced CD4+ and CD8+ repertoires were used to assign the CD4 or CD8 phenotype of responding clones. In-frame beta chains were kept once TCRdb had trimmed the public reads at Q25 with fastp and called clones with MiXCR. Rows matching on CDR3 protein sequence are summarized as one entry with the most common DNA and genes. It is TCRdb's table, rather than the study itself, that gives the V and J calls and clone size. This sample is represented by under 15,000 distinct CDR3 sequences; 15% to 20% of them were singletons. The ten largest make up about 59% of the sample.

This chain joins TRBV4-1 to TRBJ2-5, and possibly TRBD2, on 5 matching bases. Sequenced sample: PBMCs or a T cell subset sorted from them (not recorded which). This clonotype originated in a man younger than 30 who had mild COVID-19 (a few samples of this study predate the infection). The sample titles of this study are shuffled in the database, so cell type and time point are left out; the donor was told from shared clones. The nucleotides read TGCGCCAGCAGCCATCCATCTAAAGGTCGGAGGGAGACCCAGTACTTC. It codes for CASSHPSKGRRETQYF.